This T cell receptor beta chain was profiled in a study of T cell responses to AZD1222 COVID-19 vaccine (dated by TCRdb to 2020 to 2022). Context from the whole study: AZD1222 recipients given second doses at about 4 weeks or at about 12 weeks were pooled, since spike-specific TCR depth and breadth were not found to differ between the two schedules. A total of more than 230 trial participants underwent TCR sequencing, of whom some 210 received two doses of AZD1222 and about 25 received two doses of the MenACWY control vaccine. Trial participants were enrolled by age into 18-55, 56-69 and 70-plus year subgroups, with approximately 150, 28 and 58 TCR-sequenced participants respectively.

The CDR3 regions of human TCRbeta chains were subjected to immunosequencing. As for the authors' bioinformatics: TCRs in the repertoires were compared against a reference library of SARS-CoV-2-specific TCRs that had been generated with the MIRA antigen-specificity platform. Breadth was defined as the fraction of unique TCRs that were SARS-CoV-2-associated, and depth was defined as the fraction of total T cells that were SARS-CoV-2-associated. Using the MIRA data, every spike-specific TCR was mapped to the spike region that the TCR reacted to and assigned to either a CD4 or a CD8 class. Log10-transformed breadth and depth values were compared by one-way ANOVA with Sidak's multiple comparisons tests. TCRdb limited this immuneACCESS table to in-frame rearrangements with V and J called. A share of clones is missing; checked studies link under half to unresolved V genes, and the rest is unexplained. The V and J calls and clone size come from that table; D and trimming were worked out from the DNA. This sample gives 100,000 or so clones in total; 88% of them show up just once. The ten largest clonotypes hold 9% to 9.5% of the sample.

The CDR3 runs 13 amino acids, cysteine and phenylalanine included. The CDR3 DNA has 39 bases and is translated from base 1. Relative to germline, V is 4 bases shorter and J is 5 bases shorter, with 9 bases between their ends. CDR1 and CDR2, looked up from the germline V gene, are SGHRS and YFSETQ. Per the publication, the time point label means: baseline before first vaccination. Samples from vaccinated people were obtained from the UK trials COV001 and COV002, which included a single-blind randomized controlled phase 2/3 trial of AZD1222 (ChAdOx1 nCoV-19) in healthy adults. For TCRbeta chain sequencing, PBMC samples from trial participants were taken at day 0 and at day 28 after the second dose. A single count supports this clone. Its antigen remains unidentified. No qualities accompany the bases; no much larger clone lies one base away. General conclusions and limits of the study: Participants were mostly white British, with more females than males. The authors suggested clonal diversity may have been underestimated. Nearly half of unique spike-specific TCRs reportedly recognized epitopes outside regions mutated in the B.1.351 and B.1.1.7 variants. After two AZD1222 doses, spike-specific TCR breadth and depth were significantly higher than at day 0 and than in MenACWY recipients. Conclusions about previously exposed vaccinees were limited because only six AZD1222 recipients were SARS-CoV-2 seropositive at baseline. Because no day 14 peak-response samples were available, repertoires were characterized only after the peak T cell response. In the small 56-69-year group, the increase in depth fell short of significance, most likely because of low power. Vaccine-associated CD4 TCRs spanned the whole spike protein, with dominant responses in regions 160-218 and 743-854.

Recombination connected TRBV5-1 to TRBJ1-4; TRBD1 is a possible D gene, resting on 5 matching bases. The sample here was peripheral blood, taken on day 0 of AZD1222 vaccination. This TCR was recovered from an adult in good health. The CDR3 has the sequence CASSRDFNEKLFF. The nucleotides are TGCGCCAGCAGCCGGGACTTCAATGAAAAACTGTTTTTT. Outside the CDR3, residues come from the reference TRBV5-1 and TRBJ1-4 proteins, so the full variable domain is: KAGVTQTPRYLIKTRGQQVTLSCSPISGHRSVSWYQQTPGQGLQFLFEYFSETQRNKGNFPGRFSGRQFSNSRSEMNVSTLELGDSALYLCASSRDFNEKLFFGSGTQLSVL.